The clone carrying this T cell receptor (beta chain) has at least ten counts. Its target is not known. These data are taken from a study of tumor-infiltrating lymphocytes in glioblastoma multiforme. Whole-study results and caveats: Detected clone frequencies may not reflect cell counts, being RNA-based. No surface-marker sorting into functional T cell subtypes was done.

Multiple V-beta primers and a C-beta primer amplified TCRB from RNA. TCRdb used MiXCR to reprocess the multiplex PCR reads, holding one entry per CDR3 protein. The table lists tens of thousands of distinct CDR3 sequences, roughly three fifths of them singletons, with approximately 35% in the top ten. The V end lost 4 bases, the J end lost 5 bases, and 17 bases lay between the germline ends. The germline V gene encodes CDR1 SQVTM and CDR2 ANQGSEA. This CDR3 contains 14 residues. The source is a male donor with glioblastoma. The sample comprised brain tumor tissue. This chain uses TRBV29-1 with TRBJ2-5; tentative D call: TRBD1 (6 bases). CDR3 in DNA: TGCAGCGTTGTGGGGGCGAGTCGTTATGAGACCCAGTACTTC. It is translated as CSVVGASRYETQYF.